Shown below are 6 T cell receptor beta chains from a single sample sequenced in a study of cytomegalovirus exposure and HLA in healthy donors. 60 Vbeta and 13 Jbeta primers were used in PCR. TCRdb's table, derived via immunoSEQ multiplex PCR, lists solely in-frame clones and lacks some. This table holds about 120,000 clones, around two thirds found once. The material sequenced was PBMCs. Source of these receptors: a human donor in good health.

The V gene is TRBV2, the J gene TRBJ1-6; 7 bases align to TRBD1. There are 13 residues in the CDR3. Germline CDR1 and CDR2: SNHLY and FYNNEI. V shed 6 bases and J 11 bases; nucleotides not matched to a gene: 7. This CDR3 is CASRRTGLAPLHF. The CDR3 DNA reads TGTGCCAGCAGGCGGACAGGTTTAGCACCCCTCCACTTT.

This chain connects TRBV27 to TRBJ1-1; D might be TRBD1 (5 bases). CDR3 size: 14 residues. Germline V gene sequence: CDR1 MNHEY, CDR2 SMNVEV (reference sequence). The V and J ends lost 3 bases and 1 base respectively, with 9 bases between them. The DNA of the CDR3 is TGTGCCAGCAGTTTGTCGGGGGGGAACACTGAAGCTTTCTTT. Translating gives CASSLSGGNTEAFF.

This sequence joins TRBV28 and TRBJ1-2; D is uncertain. Trimming shortened V by 6 bases and J by 0 bases, and 14 bases separated the two germline ends. Per the germline V gene, CDR1 is MDHEN and CDR2 is SYDVKM. The CDR3 is made up of 15 amino acids. CDR3 in DNA: TGTGCCAGCAGACTCCACCCCCCCCCTAACTATGGCTACACCTTC. It yields the protein CASRLHPPPNYGYTF.

This clone was seen a single time. The rearrangement links TRBV19 to TRBJ2-7; unclear D gene. Germline V CDR1 and CDR2: LNHDA, SQIVND (reference sequence). The CDR3 contains 11 residues. Trimming removed 7 bases at V and 3 bases at J, with 7 bases between. The CDR3 loop is CASKNGYEQYF. The CDR3, as DNA: TGTGCCAGTAAAAACGGCTACGAGCAGTACTTC.

The gene calls are TRBV14 and TRBJ1-4, with D perhaps TRBD1 (5 bases). The V and J ends lost 4 bases and 3 bases respectively, with 15 bases between them. Germline V gene sequence: CDR1 SGHDN, CDR2 FVKESK. This CDR3 region has 16 residues. The CDR3 here is CASSRLQGSSNEKLFF. In DNA, the CDR3 is TGTGCCAGCAGCCGACTCCAGGGCAGTTCTAATGAAAAACTGTTTTTT.

The chain has TRBV10-3 and TRBJ2-7; 8 bases map to TRBD2. V lost 0 bases to trimming and J lost 2 bases; unmatched junction nucleotides: 3. The germline gives CDR1 ENHRY, CDR2 SYGVKD. This CDR3 contains 15 residues. The CDR3 reads CAISESSGTTYEQYF. The CDR3 nucleotides are TGTGCCATCAGTGAGTCTAGCGGGACAACCTACGAGCAGTACTTC.